The rows below give T cell receptor beta chains drawn from one sample of a study of control samples from healthy donors and cancer patients. Clones were sequenced by immunoSEQ multiplex PCR, and TCRdb holds only the in-frame ones, with some missing. This table has 70,000 to 100,000 clones, around nine tenths appearing once. Sample: PBMCs. Source of these receptors: a woman in her sixties or seventies with head and neck cancer. Each CDR3 is given with its conserved first and last residue. D genes are given only for firm matches. Size tells how often a clone was seen (once, few, many) or the class of an expanded clone, and some rows leave it out.

v_call	clone_size	d_call	j_call	cdr3_aa	cdr3_nt
TRBV11-3	.	TRBD1	TRBJ1-1	CASSATGTANTEAFF	TGTGCCAGCAGCGCTACCGGGACAGCGAACACTGAAGCTTTCTTT
TRBV14	.	TRBD1	TRBJ2-2	CASSLGQGARRYTGELFF	TGTGCCAGCAGCCTCGGACAGGGGGCGCGGCGGTATACCGGGGAGCTGTTTTTT
TRBV28	.	.	TRBJ1-1	CASRSGDDTEAFF	TGTGCCAGCAGGTCAGGGGACGACACTGAAGCTTTCTTT
TRBV5-4	.	.	TRBJ2-3	CASSLETSRADTQYF	TGTGCCAGCAGCTTGGAAACTAGCCGCGCAGATACGCAGTATTTT
TRBV11-1	.	.	TRBJ2-1	CASSLRVGGEQFF	TGTGCCAGCAGCCTCCGCGTTGGGGGTGAGCAGTTCTTC
TRBV19	.	.	TRBJ1-4	CASSIPGRGDEKLFF	TGTGCCAGTAGTATCCCCGGCAGGGGCGATGAAAAACTGTTTTTT
TRBV7-9	.	.	TRBJ2-1	CASSTRDIHNNEQFF	TGTGCCAGCAGCACCCGGGACATACACAACAATGAGCAGTTCTTC
TRBV18	.	.	TRBJ2-1	CASSPSEGNEQFF	TGTGCCAGCTCACCATCGGAGGGCAATGAGCAGTTCTTC
TRBV2	.	.	TRBJ1-2	CASVRVALDGYTF	TGTGCCAGTGTTAGGGTGGCGCTCGATGGCTACACCTTC
TRBV24-1	.	TRBD2	TRBJ2-1	CATSDSGLAGVVEQFF	TGTGCCACCAGTGACTCGGGACTAGCGGGAGTGGTTGAGCAGTTCTTC
TRBV5-1	.	.	TRBJ1-2	CASSFTHGAQNYGYTF	TGCGCCAGCAGCTTCACACACGGAGCACAGAACTATGGCTACACCTTC
TRBV28	.	.	TRBJ2-1	CASSFGARRDEQFF	TGTGCCAGCAGTTTCGGGGCACGCAGGGATGAGCAGTTCTTC
TRBV14	.	.	TRBJ2-3	CASSQDRAKQIADTQYF	TGTGCCAGCAGCCAAGATAGAGCTAAGCAGATAGCAGATACGCAGTATTTT
TRBV30	.	TRBD1	TRBJ1-5	CAWSVKTGSNQPQHF	TGTGCCTGGAGTGTAAAGACAGGGAGCAATCAGCCCCAGCATTTT
TRBV11-2	.	.	TRBJ2-3	CASSRGVGTSTDTQYF	TGTGCCAGCAGCCGCGGGGTAGGAACTAGCACAGATACGCAGTATTTT
TRBV2	.	.	TRBJ2-4	CASRIELPKNIQYF	TGTGCCAGCAGGATAGAGCTTCCCAAAAACATTCAGTACTTC
TRBV11-2	once	.	TRBJ2-1	CASSLVDEQFF	TGTGCCAGCAGCTTAGTGGATGAGCAGTTCTTC
TRBV30	.	.	TRBJ1-6	CAWIAQSSYNSPLHF	TGTGCCTGGATTGCGCAGAGCTCCTATAATTCACCCCTCCACTTT
TRBV5-1	.	TRBD2	TRBJ2-1	CASSGGGTSGAHEQFF	TGCGCCAGCAGCGGTGGAGGAACTAGCGGGGCGCATGAGCAGTTCTTC
TRBV11-2	.	TRBD2	TRBJ2-3	CASSSIAGVTDTQYF	TGTGCCAGCAGCTCAATAGCGGGAGTGACAGATACGCAGTATTTT
TRBV19	.	.	TRBJ2-7	CASRMGWGGTYEQYF	TGTGCCAGTAGAATGGGATGGGGCGGAACCTACGAGCAGTACTTC
TRBV4-1	.	.	TRBJ2-1	CASSQVSPLVNEQFF	TGCGCCAGCAGCCAAGTCTCCCCACTAGTCAATGAGCAGTTCTTC
TRBV3-1/TRBV3-2	.	TRBD2	TRBJ2-7	CASSTSGGSYEQYF	TGTGCCAGCAGCACTAGCGGGGGCTCCTACGAGCAGTACTTC
TRBV28	.	TRBD2	TRBJ2-1	CASSQTSVSYNEQFF	TGTGCCAGCAGCCAAACTAGCGTATCCTACAATGAGCAGTTCTTC
TRBV5-1	.	.	TRBJ1-3	CASSLEPGNTIYF	TGCGCCAGCAGCTTGGAGCCTGGAAACACCATATATTTT
TRBV4-1	once	TRBD1	TRBJ2-1	CASSHSRDSNEQFF	TGCGCCAGCAGCCATTCCCGGGACAGTAATGAGCAGTTCTTC
TRBV7-2	.	TRBD2	TRBJ2-2	CASSLGTSGANTGELFF	TGTGCCAGCAGCTTAGGCACTAGCGGGGCGAACACCGGGGAGCTGTTTTTT
TRBV19	.	TRBD2	TRBJ2-5	CASTPSGKETQYF	TGTGCCAGTACCCCCAGCGGGAAAGAGACCCAGTACTTC
TRBV20-1	.	.	TRBJ2-7	CSVAWGDEQYF	TGCAGTGTCGCTTGGGGAGACGAGCAGTACTTC
TRBV4-1	.	.	TRBJ2-7	CASSQALTTSAYEQYF	TGCGCCAGCAGCCAAGCTCTGACAACTTCTGCCTACGAGCAGTACTTC
TRBV10-1	.	.	TRBJ2-2	CASSEGAGTGELFF	TGCGCCAGCAGTGAGGGGGCAGGCACCGGGGAGCTGTTTTTT
TRBV7-8	few	TRBD2	TRBJ2-5	CASSLVAGGPGETQYF	TGTGCCAGCAGCTTAGTCGCGGGAGGGCCTGGAGAGACCCAGTACTTC
TRBV7-2	.	.	TRBJ2-5	CASSSSNSVKTQYF	TGTGCCAGCAGCTCTTCCAACTCGGTAAAGACCCAGTACTTC
TRBV5-1	.	TRBD1	TRBJ2-1	CASSRDRVRDEQFF	TGCGCCAGCAGCAGGGACAGGGTCAGGGATGAGCAGTTCTTC
TRBV9	once	TRBD2	TRBJ2-7	CASSVGTSGRYLYEQYF	TGTGCCAGCAGCGTAGGGACTAGCGGGAGGTATTTGTACGAGCAGTACTTC
TRBV15	once	.	TRBJ1-6	CATSRVGNSPLHF	TGTGCCACCAGCAGAGTCGGGAATTCACCCCTCCACTTT
TRBV7-9	.	.	TRBJ2-1	CASSFIDQNNEQFF	TGTGCCAGCAGCTTTATAGACCAGAACAATGAGCAGTTCTTC
TRBV7-8	few	.	TRBJ1-2	CASSLGQLNGYTF	TGTGCCAGCAGCTTAGGACAGTTAAATGGCTACACCTTC
TRBV11-2	.	TRBD2	TRBJ2-7	CASSSLAGTYEQYF	TGTGCCAGCAGCTCGCTAGCGGGGACCTACGAGCAGTACTTC
TRBV19	.	.	TRBJ1-3	CASSRGESSGNTIYF	TGTGCCAGTAGTCGCGGCGAGAGCTCTGGAAACACCATATATTTT